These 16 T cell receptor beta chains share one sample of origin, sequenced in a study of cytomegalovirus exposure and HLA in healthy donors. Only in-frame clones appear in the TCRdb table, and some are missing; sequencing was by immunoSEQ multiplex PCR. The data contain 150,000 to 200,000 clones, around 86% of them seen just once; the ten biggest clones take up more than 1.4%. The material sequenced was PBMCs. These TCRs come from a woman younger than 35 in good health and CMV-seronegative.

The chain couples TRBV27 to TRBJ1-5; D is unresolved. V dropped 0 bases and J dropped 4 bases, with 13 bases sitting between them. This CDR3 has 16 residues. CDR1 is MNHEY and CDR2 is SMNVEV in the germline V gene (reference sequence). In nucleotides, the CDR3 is TGTGCCAGCAGTTTATCCGCCGGGTATGGGAATCAGCCCCAGCATTTT. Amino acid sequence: CASSLSAGYGNQPQHF.

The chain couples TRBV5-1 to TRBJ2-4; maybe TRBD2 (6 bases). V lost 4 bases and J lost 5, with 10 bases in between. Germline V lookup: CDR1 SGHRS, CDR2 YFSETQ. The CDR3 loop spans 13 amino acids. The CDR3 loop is CASSLGGENIQYF. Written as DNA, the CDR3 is TGCGCCAGCAGCCTGGGCGGGGAAAACATTCAGTACTTC.

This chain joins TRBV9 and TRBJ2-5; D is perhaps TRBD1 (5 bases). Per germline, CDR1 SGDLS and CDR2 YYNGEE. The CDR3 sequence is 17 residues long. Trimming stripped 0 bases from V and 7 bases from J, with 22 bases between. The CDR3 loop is CASSVAAKNLGPRTQYF. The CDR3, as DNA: TGTGCCAGCAGCGTAGCCGCCAAAAATTTGGGGCCCAGGACCCAGTACTTC.

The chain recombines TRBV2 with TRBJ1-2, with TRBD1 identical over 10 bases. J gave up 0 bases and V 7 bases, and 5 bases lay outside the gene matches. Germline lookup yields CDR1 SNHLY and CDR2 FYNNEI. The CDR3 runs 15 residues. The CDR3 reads CASTSGTGANYGYTF. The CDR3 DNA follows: TGTGCCAGCACCTCCGGGACAGGGGCTAACTATGGCTACACCTTC.

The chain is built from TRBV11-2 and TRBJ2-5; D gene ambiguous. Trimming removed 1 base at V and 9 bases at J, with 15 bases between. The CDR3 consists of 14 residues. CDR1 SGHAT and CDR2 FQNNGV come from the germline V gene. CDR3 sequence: CASSLGAPPVAQYF. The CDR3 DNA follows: TGTGCCAGCAGCTTAGGGGCCCCCCCGGTTGCCCAGTACTTC.

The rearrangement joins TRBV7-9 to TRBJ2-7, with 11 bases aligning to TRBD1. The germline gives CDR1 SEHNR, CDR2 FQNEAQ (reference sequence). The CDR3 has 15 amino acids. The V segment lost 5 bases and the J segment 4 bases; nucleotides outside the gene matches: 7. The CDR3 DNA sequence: TGTGCCAGCAGCCAGGACAGGGGGCCTACATACGAGCAGTACTTC. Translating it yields CASSQDRGPTYEQYF.

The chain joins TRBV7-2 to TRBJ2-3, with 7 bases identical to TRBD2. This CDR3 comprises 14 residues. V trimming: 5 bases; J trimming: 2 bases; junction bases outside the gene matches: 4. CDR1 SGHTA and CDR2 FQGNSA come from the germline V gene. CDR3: CASSPGGTTDTQYF. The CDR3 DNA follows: TGTGCCAGCAGCCCCGGGGGGACCACAGATACGCAGTATTTT.

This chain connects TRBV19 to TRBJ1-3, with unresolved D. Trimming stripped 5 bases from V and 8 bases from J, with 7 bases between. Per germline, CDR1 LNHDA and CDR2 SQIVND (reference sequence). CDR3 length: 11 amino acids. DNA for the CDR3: TGTGCCAGTAGTCAGTCGTACACCATATATTTT. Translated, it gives CASSQSYTIYF.

CDR3 sequence: CASSLGLADLSYEQYF. CDR3 coding DNA: TGCGCCAGCAGCTTGGGACTAGCGGACCTATCCTACGAGCAGTACTTC. The chain employs TRBV5-1 and TRBJ2-7; the match to TRBD2 covers 9 bases. CDR3 length: 16 amino acids. J lost 1 base, V lost 0 bases, and 5 bases had no gene match. Germline V gene sequence: CDR1 SGHRS, CDR2 YFSETQ.

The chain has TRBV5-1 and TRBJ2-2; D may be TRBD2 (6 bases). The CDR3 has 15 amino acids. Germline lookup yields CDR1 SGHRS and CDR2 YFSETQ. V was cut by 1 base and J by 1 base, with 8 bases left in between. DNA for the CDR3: TGCGCCAGCAGCTTGAACGGGGGGAACACCGGGGAGCTGTTTTTT. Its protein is CASSLNGGNTGELFF. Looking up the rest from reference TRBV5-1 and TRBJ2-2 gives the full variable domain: KAGVTQTPRYLIKTRGQQVTLSCSPISGHRSVSWYQQTPGQGLQFLFEYFSETQRNKGNFPGRFSGRQFSNSRSEMNVSTLELGDSALYLCASSLNGGNTGELFFGEGSRLTVL.

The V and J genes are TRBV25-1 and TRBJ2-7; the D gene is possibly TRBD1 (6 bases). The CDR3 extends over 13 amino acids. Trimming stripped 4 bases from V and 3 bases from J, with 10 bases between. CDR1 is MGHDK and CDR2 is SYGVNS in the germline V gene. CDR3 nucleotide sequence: TGTGCCAGCAGTGGGGCAGGGGACTACGAGCAGTACTTC. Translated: CASSGAGDYEQYF.

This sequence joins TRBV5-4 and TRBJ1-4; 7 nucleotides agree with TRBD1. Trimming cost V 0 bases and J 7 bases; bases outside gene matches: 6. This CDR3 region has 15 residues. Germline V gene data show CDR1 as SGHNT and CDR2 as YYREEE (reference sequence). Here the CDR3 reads CASSLGSDRTEKLFF. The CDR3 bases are TGTGCCAGCAGCTTGGGGTCGGACAGGACTGAAAAACTGTTTTTT.

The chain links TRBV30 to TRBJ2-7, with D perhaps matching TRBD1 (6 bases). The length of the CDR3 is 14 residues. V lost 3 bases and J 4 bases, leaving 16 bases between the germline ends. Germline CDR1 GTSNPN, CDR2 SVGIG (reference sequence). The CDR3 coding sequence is TGTGCCTGGAGCAGGCAGGGGCCGGGATACGAGCAGTACTTC. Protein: CAWSRQGPGYEQYF.

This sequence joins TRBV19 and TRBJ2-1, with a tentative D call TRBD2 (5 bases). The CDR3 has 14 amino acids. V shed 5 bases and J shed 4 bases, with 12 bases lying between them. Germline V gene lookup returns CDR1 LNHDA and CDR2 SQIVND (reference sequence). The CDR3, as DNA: TGTGCCAGTAGTGAACTAGGACGGTACAATGAGCAGTTCTTC. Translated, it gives CASSELGRYNEQFF. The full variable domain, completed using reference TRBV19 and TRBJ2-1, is DGGITQSPKYLFRKEGQNVTLSCEQNLNHDAMYWYRQDPGQGLRLIYYSQIVNDFQKGDIAEGYSVSREKKESFPLTVTSAQKNPTAFYLCASSELGRYNEQFFGPGTRLTVL.

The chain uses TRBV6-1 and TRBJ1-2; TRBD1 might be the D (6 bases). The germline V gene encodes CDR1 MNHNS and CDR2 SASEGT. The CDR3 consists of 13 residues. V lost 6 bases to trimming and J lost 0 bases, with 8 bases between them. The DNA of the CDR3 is TGTGCCAGCAGCAACAGGGCTAACTATGGCTACACCTTC. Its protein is CASSNRANYGYTF.

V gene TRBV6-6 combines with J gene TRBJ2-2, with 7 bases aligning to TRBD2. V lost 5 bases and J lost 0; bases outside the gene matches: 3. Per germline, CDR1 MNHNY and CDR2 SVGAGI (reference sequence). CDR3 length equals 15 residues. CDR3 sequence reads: CASSTGLTNTGELFF. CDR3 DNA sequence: TGTGCCAGCAGTACGGGACTAACGAACACCGGGGAGCTGTTTTTT.